This T cell receptor (beta chain) was observed in a study of cytomegalovirus exposure and HLA in healthy donors. The PCR used 60 Vbeta and 13 Jbeta primers. TCRdb keeps only in-frame clones here, not all; method: immunoSEQ multiplex PCR. In the table there are about 90,000 clones, roughly 80% of which are singletons. This clone was found a few times. Its target is unknown. Germline V gene sequence: CDR1 SNHLY, CDR2 FYNNEI. Trimming removed 8 bases from V and 9 bases from J; junction bases left unmatched: 16. The CDR3 runs 15 residues. Study observations and caveats: Reports state that TCR beta sequences accurately predicted most subjects' HLA-A and HLA-B alleles. In a later analysis, a genetic analysis reported fewer productive-TCR N-insertions in an Asian-associated ancestry cluster than the cohort average.

The clonotype comes from a man younger than 30 in good health and CMV-seronegative. The gene calls are TRBV2 and TRBJ1-2; 9 bases agree with TRBD1. The material sequenced was PBMCs. The CDR3 DNA reads as TGTGCCAGCCGGGCCCCCAGGAACAGGGGGCATCGCTACACCTTC. Residues: CASRAPRNRGHRYTF.